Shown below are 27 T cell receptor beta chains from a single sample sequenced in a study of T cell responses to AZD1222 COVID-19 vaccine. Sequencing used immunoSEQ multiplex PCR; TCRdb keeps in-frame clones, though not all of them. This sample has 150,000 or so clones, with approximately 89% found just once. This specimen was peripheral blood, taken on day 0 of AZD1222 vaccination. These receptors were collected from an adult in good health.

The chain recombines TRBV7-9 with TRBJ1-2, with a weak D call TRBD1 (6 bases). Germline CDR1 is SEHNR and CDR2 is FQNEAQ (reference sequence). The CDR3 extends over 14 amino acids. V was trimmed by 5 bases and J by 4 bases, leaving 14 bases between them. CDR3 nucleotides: TGTGCCAGCAGCCCCCACAGGGCGAGCTATGGCTACACCTTC. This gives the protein CASSPHRASYGYTF.

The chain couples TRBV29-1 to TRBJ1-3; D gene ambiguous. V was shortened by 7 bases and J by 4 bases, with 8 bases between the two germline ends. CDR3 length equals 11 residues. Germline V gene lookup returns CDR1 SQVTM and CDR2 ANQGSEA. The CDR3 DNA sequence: TGCAGCGCCGGTGGGGGAAACACCATATATTTT. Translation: CSAGGGNTIYF.

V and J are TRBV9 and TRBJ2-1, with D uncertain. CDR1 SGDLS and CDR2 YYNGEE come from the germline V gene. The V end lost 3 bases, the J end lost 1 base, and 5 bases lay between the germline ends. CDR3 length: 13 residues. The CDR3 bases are TGTGCCAGCAGCGCCTCTTCCTACAATGAGCAGTTCTTC. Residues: CASSASSYNEQFF.

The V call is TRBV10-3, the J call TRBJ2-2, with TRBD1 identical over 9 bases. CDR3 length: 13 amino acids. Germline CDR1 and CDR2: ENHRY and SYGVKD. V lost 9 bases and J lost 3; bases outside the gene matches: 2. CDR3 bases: TGTGCCATTGGGACAGGGTACACCGGGGAGCTGTTTTTT. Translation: CAIGTGYTGELFF.

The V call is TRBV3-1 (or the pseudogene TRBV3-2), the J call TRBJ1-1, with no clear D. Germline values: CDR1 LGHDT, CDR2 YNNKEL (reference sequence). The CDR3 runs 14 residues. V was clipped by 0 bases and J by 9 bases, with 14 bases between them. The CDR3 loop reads CASSQDEAREKAFF. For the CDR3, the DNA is TGTGCCAGCAGCCAAGATGAGGCGAGGGAGAAAGCTTTCTTT.

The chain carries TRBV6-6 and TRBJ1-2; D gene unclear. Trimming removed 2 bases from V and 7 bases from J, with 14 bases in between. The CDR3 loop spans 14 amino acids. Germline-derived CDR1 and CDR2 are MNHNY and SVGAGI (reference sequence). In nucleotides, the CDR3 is TGTGCCAGCAGTTACCCCGACGGGAAAGGTGGCTACACCTTC. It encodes CASSYPDGKGGYTF.

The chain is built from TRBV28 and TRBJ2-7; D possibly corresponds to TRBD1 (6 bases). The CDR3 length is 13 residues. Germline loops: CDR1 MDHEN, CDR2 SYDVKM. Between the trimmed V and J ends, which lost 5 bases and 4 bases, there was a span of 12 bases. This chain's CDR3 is CASSTGSVYEQYF. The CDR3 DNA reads TGTGCCAGCAGTACAGGGTCCGTTTACGAGCAGTACTTC.

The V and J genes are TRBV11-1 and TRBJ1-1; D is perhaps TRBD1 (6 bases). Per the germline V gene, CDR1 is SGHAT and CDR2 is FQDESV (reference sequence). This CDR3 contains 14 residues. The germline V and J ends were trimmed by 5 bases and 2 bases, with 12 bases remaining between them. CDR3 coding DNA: TGTGCCAGCAGCGTCGGGACACTCAACACTGAAGCTTTCTTT. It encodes CASSVGTLNTEAFF.

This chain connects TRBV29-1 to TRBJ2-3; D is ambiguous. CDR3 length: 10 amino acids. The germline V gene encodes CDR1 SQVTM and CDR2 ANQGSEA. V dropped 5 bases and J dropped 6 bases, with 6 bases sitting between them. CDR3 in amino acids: CSVMRDTQYF. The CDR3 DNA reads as TGCAGCGTTATGCGGGATACGCAGTATTTT.

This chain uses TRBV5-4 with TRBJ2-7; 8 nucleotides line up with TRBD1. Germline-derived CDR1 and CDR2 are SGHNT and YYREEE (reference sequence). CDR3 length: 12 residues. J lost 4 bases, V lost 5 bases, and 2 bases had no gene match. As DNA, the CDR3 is TGTGCCAGCAGACGACAGGGGTACGAGCAGTACTTC. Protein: CASRRQGYEQYF. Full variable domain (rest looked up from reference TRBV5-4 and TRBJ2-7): ETGVTQSPTHLIKTRGQQVTLRCSSQSGHNTVSWYQQALGQGPQFIFQYYREEENGRGNFPPRFSGLQFPNYSSELNVNALELDDSALYLCASRRQGYEQYFGPGTRLTVT.

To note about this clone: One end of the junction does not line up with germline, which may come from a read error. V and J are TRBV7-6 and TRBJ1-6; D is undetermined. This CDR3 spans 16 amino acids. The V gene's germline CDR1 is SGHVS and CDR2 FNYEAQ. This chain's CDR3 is CASRLGSRSDNSPLHF. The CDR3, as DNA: TGTGCCAGCAGACTAGGGTCACGCTCCGATAATTCACCCCTCCACTTT.

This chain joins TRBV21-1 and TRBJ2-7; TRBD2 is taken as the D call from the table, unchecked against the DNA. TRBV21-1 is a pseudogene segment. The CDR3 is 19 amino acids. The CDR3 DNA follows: TGTGCCAGCAGCTATCGGGCCGGGACTAGCGGGAGGGTGCCCCACGAGCAGTACTTC. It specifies CASSYRAGTSGRVPHEQYF.

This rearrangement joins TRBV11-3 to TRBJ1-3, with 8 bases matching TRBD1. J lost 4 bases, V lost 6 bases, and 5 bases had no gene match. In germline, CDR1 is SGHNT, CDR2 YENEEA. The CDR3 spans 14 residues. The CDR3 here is CASSKGTGGNTIYF. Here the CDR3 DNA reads TGTGCCAGCAGTAAAGGGACAGGAGGAAACACCATATATTTT.

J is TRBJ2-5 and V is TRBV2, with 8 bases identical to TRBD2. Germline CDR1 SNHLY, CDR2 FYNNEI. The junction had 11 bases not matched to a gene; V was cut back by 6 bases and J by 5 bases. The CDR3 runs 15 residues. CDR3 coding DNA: TGTGCCAGCAGGTACACCGGGGGGGCGGAGGAGACCCAGTACTTC. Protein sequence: CASRYTGGAEETQYF.

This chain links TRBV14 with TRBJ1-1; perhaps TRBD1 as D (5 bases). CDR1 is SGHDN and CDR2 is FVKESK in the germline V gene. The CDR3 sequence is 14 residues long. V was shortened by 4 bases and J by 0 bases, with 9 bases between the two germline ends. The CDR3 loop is CASSRGRMNTEAFF. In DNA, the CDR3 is TGTGCCAGCAGCCGGGGACGGATGAACACTGAAGCTTTCTTT.

This chain's CDR3 is CAAEDRGALEAFF. CDR3 DNA: TGTGCCGCAGAAGACAGGGGGGCCCTTGAAGCTTTCTTT. The V call is TRBV6-5, the J call TRBJ1-1; TRBD1 aligns across 9 bases. Per the germline V gene, CDR1 is MNHEY and CDR2 is SVGAGI. The CDR3 loop spans 13 amino acids. V trimming: 11 bases; J trimming: 7 bases; junction bases outside the gene matches: 11.

Here the CDR3 reads CASTWGPRTEAFF. The CDR3 DNA follows: TGTGCCAGCACGTGGGGGCCTCGGACTGAAGCTTTCTTT. The chain recombines TRBV7-2 with TRBJ1-1; D is perhaps TRBD1 (6 bases). Looked up from germline, CDR1 is SGHTA and CDR2 is FQGNSA. V was pared by 7 bases and J by 5 bases, with 14 bases between. The CDR3 runs 13 residues.

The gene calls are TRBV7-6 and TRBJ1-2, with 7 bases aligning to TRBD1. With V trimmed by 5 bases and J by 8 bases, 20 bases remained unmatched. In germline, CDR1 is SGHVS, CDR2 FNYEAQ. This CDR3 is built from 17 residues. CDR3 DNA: TGTGCCAGCAGCCCCCGGACAGGAGCAAGACTTCCTGGGGGCTACACCTTC. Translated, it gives CASSPRTGARLPGGYTF. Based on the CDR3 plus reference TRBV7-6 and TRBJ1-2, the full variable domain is GAGVSQSPRYKVTKRGQDVALRCDPISGHVSLYWYRQALGQGPEFLTYFNYEAQQDKSGLPNDRFSAERPEGSISTLTIQRTEQRDSAMYRCASSPRTGARLPGGYTFGSGTRLTVV.

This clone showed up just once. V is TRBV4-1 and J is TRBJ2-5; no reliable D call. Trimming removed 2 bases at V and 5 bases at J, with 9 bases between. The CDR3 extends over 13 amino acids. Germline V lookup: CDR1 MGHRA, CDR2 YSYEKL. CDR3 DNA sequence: TGCGCCAGCAGCCAAATTCCACAGGAGACCCAGTACTTC. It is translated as CASSQIPQETQYF.

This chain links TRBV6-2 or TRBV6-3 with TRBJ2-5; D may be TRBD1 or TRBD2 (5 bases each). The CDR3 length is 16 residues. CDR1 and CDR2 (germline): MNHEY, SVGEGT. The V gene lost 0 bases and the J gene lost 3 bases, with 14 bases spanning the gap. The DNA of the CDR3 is TGTGCCAGCAGTTACTCGAGGGGCGGTTACGAAGAGACCCAGTACTTC. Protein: CASSYSRGGYEETQYF.

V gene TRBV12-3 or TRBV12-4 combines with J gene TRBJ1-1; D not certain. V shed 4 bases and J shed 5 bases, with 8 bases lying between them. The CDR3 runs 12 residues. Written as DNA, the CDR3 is TGTGCCAGCAGTTCTTTGGGGACTGAAGCTTTCTTT. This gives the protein CASSSLGTEAFF.

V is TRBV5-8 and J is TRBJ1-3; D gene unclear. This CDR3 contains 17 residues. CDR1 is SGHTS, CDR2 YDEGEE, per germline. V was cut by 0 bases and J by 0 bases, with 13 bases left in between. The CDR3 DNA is TGTGCCAGCAGCTTGGAGTACGCAGGCAACTCTGGAAACACCATATATTTT. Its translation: CASSLEYAGNSGNTIYF.

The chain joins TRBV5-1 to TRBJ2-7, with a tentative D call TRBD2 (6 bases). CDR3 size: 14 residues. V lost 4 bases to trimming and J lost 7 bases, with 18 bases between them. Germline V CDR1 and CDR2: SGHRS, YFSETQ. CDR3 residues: CASSVTGTRREQYF. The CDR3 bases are TGCGCCAGCAGCGTAACCGGGACTCGGAGGGAGCAGTACTTC.

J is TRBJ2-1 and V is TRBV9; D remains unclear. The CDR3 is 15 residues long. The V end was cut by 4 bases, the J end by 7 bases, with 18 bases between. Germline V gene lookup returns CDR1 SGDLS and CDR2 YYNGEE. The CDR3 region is CASSPTDWRYNEQFF. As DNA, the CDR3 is TGTGCCAGCAGCCCCACGGATTGGCGGTATAATGAGCAGTTCTTC.

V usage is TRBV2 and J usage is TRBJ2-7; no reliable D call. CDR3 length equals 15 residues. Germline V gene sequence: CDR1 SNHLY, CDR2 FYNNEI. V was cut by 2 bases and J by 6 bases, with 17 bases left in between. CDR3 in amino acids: CASSENFALPTEQYF. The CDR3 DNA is TGTGCCAGCAGTGAAAATTTCGCTCTCCCCACCGAGCAGTACTTC.

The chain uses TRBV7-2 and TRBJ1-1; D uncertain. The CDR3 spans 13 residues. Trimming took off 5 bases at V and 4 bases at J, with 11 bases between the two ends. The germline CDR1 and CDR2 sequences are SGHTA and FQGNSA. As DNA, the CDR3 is TGTGCCAGCAGCGTCCCTTTGGGCACTGAAGCTTTCTTT. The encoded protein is CASSVPLGTEAFF. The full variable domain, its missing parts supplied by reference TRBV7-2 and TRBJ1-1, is GAGVSQSPSNKVTEKGKDVELRCDPISGHTALYWYRQSLGQGLEFLIYFQGNSAPDKSGLPSDRFSAERTGGSVSTLTIQRTQQEDSAVYLCASSVPLGTEAFFGQGTRLTVV.

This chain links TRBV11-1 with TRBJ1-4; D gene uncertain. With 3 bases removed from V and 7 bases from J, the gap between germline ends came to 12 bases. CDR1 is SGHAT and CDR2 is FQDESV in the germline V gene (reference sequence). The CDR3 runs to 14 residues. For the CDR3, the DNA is TGTGCCAGCAGCTTGAGGGAAGGGAGTGAAAAACTGTTTTTT. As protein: CASSLREGSEKLFF.